This T cell receptor (beta chain) was sequenced during a study of T cells in localized non-small cell lung cancer. Whole-study findings and limits: Paired adjacent lung recovered a median around 60 of the top 100 tumor clones. Only one tumor region went through sequencing, so heterogeneity may still be there. Higher T cell density in the blood was associated with longer overall survival, whereas higher adjacent-lung clonality associated with shorter survival.

The length of the CDR3 is 16 residues. Germline values: CDR1 SGHVS, CDR2 FQNEAQ. Trimming shortened V by 5 bases and J by 0 bases, and 17 bases separated the two germline ends. Generated by immunoSEQ multiplex PCR, the TCRdb table keeps only in-frame clones and is missing some. The table shows fewer than 90,000 clones, with around 80% occurring only once. On this clone itself: Antigen specificity is unknown.

Sequenced here: PBMCs, sampled before any cancer treatment. The sequence came from a man between 35 and 75 years old with stage II squamous cell lung carcinoma. This chain uses TRBV7-8 with TRBJ2-7, with D hard to call. This chain's CDR3 is CASSAWTASNSYEQYF. The DNA for the CDR3 is TGTGCCAGCAGCGCCTGGACGGCATCTAACTCCTACGAGCAGTACTTC.